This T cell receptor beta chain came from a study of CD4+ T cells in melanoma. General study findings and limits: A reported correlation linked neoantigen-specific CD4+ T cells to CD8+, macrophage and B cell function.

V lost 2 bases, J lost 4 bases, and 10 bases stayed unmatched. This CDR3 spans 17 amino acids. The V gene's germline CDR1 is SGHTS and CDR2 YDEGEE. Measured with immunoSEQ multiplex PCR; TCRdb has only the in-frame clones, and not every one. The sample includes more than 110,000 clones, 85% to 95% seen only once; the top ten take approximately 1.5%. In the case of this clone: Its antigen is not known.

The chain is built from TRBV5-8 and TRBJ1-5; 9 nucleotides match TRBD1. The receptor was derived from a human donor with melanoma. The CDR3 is CASSFDPTGGGNQPQHF. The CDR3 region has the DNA TGTGCCAGCAGCTTCGACCCTACAGGGGGCGGTAATCAGCCCCAGCATTTT.